This T cell receptor (beta chain) was sequenced for a study of CD8+ T cells in alopecia areata. Documented treatment: oral pan-JAK inhibitor, 5-10 mg twice daily. As part of sample collection, lesional scalp punch biopsies and peripheral blood were taken from alopecia areata patients. CDR3 length: 14 amino acids. Trimming at V came to 4 bases and at J to 6 bases, leaving 11 bases not matched to a gene. Germline V gene sequence: CDR1 GTSNPN, CDR2 SVGIG (reference sequence). As the sequencing template, cDNA was produced by extracting RNA and reverse transcribing it. TCRdb's table, derived via immunoSEQ multiplex PCR, lists solely in-frame clones and lacks some. This sample has some 130,000 clones, with around 56% found just once.

The rearrangement uses TRBV30 and TRBJ2-5; TRBD2 matches 7 bases. The material sequenced was CD4+ T cells sorted from blood, taken at week 4, from a patient treated with tofacitinib. This TCR was recovered from a human donor with alopecia areata. CDR3 DNA: TGTGCCTGGACCCTGAAGGCTAGCGGAAAGACCCAGTACTTC. Translated: CAWTLKASGKTQYF.